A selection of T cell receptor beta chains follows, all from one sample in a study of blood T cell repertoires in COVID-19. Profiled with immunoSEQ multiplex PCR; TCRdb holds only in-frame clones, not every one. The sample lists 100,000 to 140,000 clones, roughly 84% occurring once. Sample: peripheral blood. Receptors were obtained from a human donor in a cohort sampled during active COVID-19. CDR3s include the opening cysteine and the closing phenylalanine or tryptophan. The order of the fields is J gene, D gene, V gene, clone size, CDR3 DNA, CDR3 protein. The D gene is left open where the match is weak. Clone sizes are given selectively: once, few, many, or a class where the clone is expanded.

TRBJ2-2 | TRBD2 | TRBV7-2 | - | TGTGCCAGCAGCCTCCAAGCGGGATTGAACACCGGGGAGCTGTTTTTT | CASSLQAGLNTGELFF
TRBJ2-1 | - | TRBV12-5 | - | TGTGCTAGTGGTTTGGTACCGGGCTCCGGCGGGGATGAGCAGTTCTTC | CASGLVPGSGGDEQFF
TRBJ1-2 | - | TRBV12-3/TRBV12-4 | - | TGTGCCAGCAGCTTCGGGGTTAGTTATGGCTACACCTTC | CASSFGVSYGYTF
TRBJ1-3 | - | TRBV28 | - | TGTGCCAGCAGTTTTAGCACGGCCTCTGGAAACACCATATATTTT | CASSFSTASGNTIYF
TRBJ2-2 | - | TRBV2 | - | TGTGCCAGCAGGGGGACAAGGAACACCGGGGAGCTGTTTTTT | CASRGTRNTGELFF
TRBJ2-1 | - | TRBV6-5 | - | TGTGCCAGCAGGTCCTGGGGGGGCGGATGGAATGAGCAGTTCTTC | CASRSWGGGWNEQFF
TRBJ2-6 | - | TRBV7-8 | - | TGTGCCAGCACCACCTTTGGGACTCAGACCCTCTCTGGGGCCAACGTCCTGACTTTC | CASTTFGTQTLSGANVLTF
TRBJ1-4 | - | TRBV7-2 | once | TGTGCCAGCAGCTTAAATTCCGTCCGGGGGGACGGGGAAAAACTGTTTTTT | CASSLNSVRGDGEKLFF
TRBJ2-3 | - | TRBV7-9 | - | TGTGCCAGCAGCTTAGGTGACAGATCCACAGATACGCAGTATTTT | CASSLGDRSTDTQYF
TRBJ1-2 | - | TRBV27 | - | TGTGCCAGCAGTCCGAGTTGGAGGGGCTATGGCTACACCTTC | CASSPSWRGYGYTF
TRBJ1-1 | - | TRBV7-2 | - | TGTGCCAGCAGCTCCTGGGGGGGCCTTGGCACTGAAGCTTTCTTT | CASSSWGGLGTEAFF
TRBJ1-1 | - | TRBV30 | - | TGTGCCTACCGACAGATGAACACTGAAGCTTTCTTT | CAYRQMNTEAFF
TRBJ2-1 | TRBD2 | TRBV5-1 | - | TGCGCCCGCAAGGCGGGCGGGGGGGCCTACAATGAGCAGTTCTTC | CARKAGGGAYNEQFF
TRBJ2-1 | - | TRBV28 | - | TGTGCCAGCAGTTTCAGGGTCTTCGAGCAGTTCTTC | CASSFRVFEQFF
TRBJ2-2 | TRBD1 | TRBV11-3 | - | TGTGCCAGCAGTTATCTCGGGGCAGGGGGCACCGGGGAGCTGTTTTTT | CASSYLGAGGTGELFF
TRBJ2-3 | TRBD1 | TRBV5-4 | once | TGTGCCAGCAGGCAAGGGACAGACTTCGGCACGCAGTATTTT | CASRQGTDFGTQYF
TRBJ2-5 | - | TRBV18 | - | TGTGCCAGCTCACCCGCTACAGGGCAAGAGACCCAGTACTTC | CASSPATGQETQYF
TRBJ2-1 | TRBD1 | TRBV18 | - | TGTGCCAGCTCACCACCGGTGACAGGGATAAATGAGCAGTTCTTC | CASSPPVTGINEQFF
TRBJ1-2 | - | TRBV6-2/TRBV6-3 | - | TGTGCCAGCAGTTATGGACAGCGAGATGGCTACACCTTC | CASSYGQRDGYTF
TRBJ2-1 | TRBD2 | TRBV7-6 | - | TGTGCCAGCAGCTTATTTGGGAGTCGCGGGAGCCTATACAATGAGCAGTTCTTC | CASSLFGSRGSLYNEQFF
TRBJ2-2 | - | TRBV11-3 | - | TGTGCCAGCAGCTACGGACAAGGTTACACCGGGGAGCTGTTTTTT | CASSYGQGYTGELFF
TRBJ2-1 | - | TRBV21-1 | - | TGTGCCAGCAGAGTCACTCCCTGGGACTTTTACAATGAGCAGTTCTTC | CASRVTPWDFYNEQFF
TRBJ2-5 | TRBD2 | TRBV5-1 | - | TGCGCCAGCAGCGCGGGAGTAGGGGAGACCCAGTACTTC | CASSAGVGETQYF
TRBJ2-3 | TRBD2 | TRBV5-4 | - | TGTGCCAGCAGCCCGACGTCGACTAGCGGGAGGGTAGATACGCAGTATTTT | CASSPTSTSGRVDTQYF
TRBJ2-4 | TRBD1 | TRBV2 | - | TGTGCCAGCAGTTTACAGGGGGCAACAAACATTCAGTACTTC | CASSLQGATNIQYF
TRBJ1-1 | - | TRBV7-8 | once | TGTGCCAGCAGCTTCGCGGGGGGACACCTGAACACTGAAGCTTTCTTT | CASSFAGGHLNTEAFF
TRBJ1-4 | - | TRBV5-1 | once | TGCGCCAGCCGCGTTGCAACTAATGAAAAACTGTTTTTT | CASRVATNEKLFF
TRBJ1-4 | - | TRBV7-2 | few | TGTGCCAGCAGCTTAGCAGGGGGTAATGAAAAACTGTTTTTT | CASSLAGGNEKLFF
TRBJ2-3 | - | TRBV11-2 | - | TGTGCCAGCAGCTTAATCTCCGGGAGCGGCACAGATACGCAGTATTTT | CASSLISGSGTDTQYF
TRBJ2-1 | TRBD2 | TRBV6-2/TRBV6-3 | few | TGTGCCAGCAGGCCTGGGCTGGGACTAGCGGGAGGCAATGAGCAGTTCTTC | CASRPGLGLAGGNEQFF
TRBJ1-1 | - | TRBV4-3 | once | TGCGCCAGCAGCCATACACCGAACACTGAAGCTTTCTTT | CASSHTPNTEAFF
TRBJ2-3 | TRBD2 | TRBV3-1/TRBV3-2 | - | TGTGCCAGCAGCCGGGGGGGGAGCCACACAGATACGCAGTATTTT | CASSRGGSHTDTQYF
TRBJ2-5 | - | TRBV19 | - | TGTGCCAGTAGCCGTCCAGGGGTCCAAGAGACCCAGTACTTC | CASSRPGVQETQYF
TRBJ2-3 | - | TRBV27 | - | TGTGCCAGCAGTCTTAGCGTTAGCACAGATACGCAGTATTTT | CASSLSVSTDTQYF
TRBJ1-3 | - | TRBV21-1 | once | TGTGCCAGCAGCAAACGAGGGACAGGGGTGCTCGAATCTGGAAACACCATATATTTT | CASSKRGTGVLESGNTIYF
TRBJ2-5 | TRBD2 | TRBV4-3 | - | TGCGCCAGCAGCTTAAGCGGATCACTAGCGGGTGGCGAGACCCAGTACTTC | CASSLSGSLAGGETQYF
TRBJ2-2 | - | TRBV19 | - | TGTGCCACCGCGGACACCAACACCGGGGAGCTGTTTTTT | CATADTNTGELFF
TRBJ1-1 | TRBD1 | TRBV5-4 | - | TGTGCCAGCAGCTTGGCTGGACAGGGGCGTACTGAAGCTTTCTTT | CASSLAGQGRTEAFF
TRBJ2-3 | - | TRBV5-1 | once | TGCGCCAGCAGCTTGCTACGGTATTTT | CASSLLRYF
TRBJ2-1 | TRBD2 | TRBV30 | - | TGTGCCTGGGACAACCTAGCGGGCTCCTACAATGAGCAGTTCTTC | CAWDNLAGSYNEQFF